This T cell receptor (beta chain) was retrieved from a study of blood T cell repertoires in COVID-19. Background on the study: Both acute and convalescent COVID-19 samples were obtained from the United States, Italy and Spain. PBMCs, B-cell-depleted T cells, or T cells were the source of the cDNA or gDNA that made up the material.

Original processing notes: Reference gene primer amplification gave estimated nucleated cell counts. Sequenced by immunoSEQ multiplex PCR; TCRdb stores in-frame clones only, minus some. Clonal size and the V and J genes are those of that table, whereas D and trimming came from the DNA. This table has around 75,000 clones, roughly 91% appearing once. Sequencing input: peripheral blood. The TCR sequence derives from a man aged 55 to 70 with acute or convalescent COVID-19.

This chain's CDR3 is CASIWRAGTGANVLTF. The CDR3 DNA reads TGTGCCAGCATTTGGAGAGCCGGGACTGGGGCCAACGTCCTGACTTTC. The rearrangement joins TRBV2 to TRBJ2-6, with D perhaps matching TRBD2 (5 bases). This CDR3 has 16 residues. Germline assignment: CDR1 SNHLY and CDR2 FYNNEI. Trimming cost V 7 bases and J 2 bases, with 15 bases left between them.